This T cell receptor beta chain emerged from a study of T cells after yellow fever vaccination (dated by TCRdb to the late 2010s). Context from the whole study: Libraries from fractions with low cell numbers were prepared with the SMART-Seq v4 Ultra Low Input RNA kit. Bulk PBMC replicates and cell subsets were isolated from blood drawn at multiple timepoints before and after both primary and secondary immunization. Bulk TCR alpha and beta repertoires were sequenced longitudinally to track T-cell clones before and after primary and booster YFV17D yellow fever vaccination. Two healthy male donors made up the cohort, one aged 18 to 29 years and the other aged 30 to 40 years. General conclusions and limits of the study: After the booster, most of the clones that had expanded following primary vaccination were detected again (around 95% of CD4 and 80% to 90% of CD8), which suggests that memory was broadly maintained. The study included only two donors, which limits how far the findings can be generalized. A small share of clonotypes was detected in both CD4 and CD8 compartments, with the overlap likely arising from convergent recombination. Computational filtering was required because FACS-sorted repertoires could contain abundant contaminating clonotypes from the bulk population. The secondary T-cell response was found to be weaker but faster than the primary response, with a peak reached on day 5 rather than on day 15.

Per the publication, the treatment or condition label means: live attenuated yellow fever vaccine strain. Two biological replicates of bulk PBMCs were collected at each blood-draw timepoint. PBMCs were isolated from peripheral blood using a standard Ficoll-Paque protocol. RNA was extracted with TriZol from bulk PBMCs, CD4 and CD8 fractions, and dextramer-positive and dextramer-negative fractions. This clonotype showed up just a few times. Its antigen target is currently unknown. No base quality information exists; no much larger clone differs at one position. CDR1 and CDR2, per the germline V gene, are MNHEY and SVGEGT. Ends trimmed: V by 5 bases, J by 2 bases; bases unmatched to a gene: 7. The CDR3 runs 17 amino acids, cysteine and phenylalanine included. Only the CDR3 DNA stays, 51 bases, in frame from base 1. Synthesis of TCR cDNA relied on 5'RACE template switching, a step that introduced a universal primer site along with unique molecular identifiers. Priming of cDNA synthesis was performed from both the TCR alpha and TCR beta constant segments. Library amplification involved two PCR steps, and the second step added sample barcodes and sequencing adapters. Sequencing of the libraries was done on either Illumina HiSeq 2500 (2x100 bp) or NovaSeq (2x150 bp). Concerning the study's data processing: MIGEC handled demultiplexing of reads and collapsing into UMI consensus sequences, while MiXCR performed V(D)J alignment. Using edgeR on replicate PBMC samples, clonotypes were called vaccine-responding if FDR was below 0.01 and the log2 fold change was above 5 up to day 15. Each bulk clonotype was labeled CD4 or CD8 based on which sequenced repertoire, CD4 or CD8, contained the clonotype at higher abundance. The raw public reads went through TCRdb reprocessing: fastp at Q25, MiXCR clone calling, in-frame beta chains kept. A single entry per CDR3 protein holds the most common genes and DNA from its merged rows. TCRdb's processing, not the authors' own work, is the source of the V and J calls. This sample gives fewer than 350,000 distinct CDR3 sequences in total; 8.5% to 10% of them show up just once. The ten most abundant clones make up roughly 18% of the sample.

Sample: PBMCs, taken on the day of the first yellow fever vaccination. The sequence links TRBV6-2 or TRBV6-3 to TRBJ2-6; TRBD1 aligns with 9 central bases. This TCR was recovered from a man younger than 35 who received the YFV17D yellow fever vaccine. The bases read TGTGCCAGCAGTAAACCGGGACAGGGAACTGGGGCCAACGTCCTGACTTTC. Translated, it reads CASSKPGQGTGANVLTF.